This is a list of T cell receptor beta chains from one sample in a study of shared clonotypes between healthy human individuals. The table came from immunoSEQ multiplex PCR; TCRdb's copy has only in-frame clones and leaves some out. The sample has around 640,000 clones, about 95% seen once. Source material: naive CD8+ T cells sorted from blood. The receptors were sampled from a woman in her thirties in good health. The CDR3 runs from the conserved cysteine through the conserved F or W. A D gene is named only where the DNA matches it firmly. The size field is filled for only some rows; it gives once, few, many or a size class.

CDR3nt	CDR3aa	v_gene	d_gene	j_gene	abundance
TGCGCCAGCAGCTTGGCCGTTGGGGAAGGATACGAGCAGTACTTC	CASSLAVGEGYEQYF	TRBV5-1	.	TRBJ2-7	.
TGCGCCAGCAGCCAAGGTCCTAGCGGGTCAAACACAGATACGCAGTATTTT	CASSQGPSGSNTDTQYF	TRBV4-1	TRBD2	TRBJ2-3	.
TGTGCCAGCAGTCAGCTCGGACCGCCGGAGGACGAGCAGTACTTC	CASSQLGPPEDEQYF	TRBV28	.	TRBJ2-7	.
TGTGCCAGCAGCGTAGTCTACAATGAGCAGTTCTTC	CASSVVYNEQFF	TRBV9	.	TRBJ2-1	.
TGCAGCGTTGAGGACCCAAACTACAATGAGCAGTTCTTC	CSVEDPNYNEQFF	TRBV29-1	.	TRBJ2-1	.
TGTGCCAGTAGTTCAAGACTAGCGGGCCAGTTTCAGACCCAGTACTTC	CASSSRLAGQFQTQYF	TRBV19	TRBD2	TRBJ2-5	.
TGCGCCAGCAGCCGTGACTGGGACAGCTCCTACGAGCAGTACTTC	CASSRDWDSSYEQYF	TRBV4-1	TRBD1	TRBJ2-7	.
TGTGCCAGCAGTGAAATCGGCAGGGCCAAAAACATTCAGTACTTC	CASSEIGRAKNIQYF	TRBV6-1	.	TRBJ2-4	.
TGCGCCAGCAGCCACGCCCCCGGGGCGCAGTTCTTC	CASSHAPGAQFF	TRBV4-1	.	TRBJ2-1	once
TGTGCCAGCAGCTTGCTAGCGGGAGGTGGCACAGATACGCAGTATTTT	CASSLLAGGGTDTQYF	TRBV7-2	TRBD2	TRBJ2-3	.
TGTGCCAGCAGCTTCGCGGGAGGGCCCTACGAGCAGTACTTC	CASSFAGGPYEQYF	TRBV7-2	TRBD2	TRBJ2-7	.
TGTGCCAGCAGCCCCGACAGAATCAACACTGAAGCTTTCTTT	CASSPDRINTEAFF	TRBV6-6	.	TRBJ1-1	.
TGTGCCAGCAGTACCGGGAGATCCTACGAGCAGTACTTC	CASSTGRSYEQYF	TRBV7-9	.	TRBJ2-7	.
TGTGCCAGTATTAATTCGGTCTATAGCAATCAGCCCCAGCATTTT	CASINSVYSNQPQHF	TRBV19	.	TRBJ1-5	.
TGTGCCAGCAGTTCTGGACAATGGGCCGGGGAGACCCAGTACTTC	CASSSGQWAGETQYF	TRBV5-8	.	TRBJ2-5	.
TGTGCCAGCAGCTCTAGGGAGTCCTATGAGCAGTTCTTC	CASSSRESYEQFF	TRBV5-4	.	TRBJ2-1	.
TGTGCCAGCAGTCAAGGACTATGGGGAGGTGAGCAGTACTTC	CASSQGLWGGEQYF	TRBV28	.	TRBJ2-5	once
TGTGCCAGCAGCACCGGGTCGGGGGAGACCCAGTACTTC	CASSTGSGETQYF	TRBV2	.	TRBJ2-5	.
TGTGCCAGCAGCTTAGGGGTCGCGGGAGGGTACAATGAGCAGTTCTTC	CASSLGVAGGYNEQFF	TRBV13	TRBD2	TRBJ2-1	.
TGTGCCAGCAGTTTAACGTTGGGAAACCAACGAAATTACGAGCAGTACTTC	CASSLTLGNQRNYEQYF	TRBV28	.	TRBJ2-7	.
TGTGCCAGCAGCAAAGCGCCACAGGGGGCAGGGGAGCAGTACTTC	CASSKAPQGAGEQYF	TRBV14	TRBD1	TRBJ2-7	.
TGTGCCAGCAGCCTACGCCCTTACGGGGAGTTGAACACTGAAGCTTTCTTT	CASSLRPYGELNTEAFF	TRBV14	.	TRBJ1-1	once
TGTGCCAGCAGCTTAGGACTGTTGGGGGAGCTGTTTTTT	CASSLGLLGELFF	TRBV11-2	.	TRBJ2-2	.
TGTGCCAGCAGTTTCGCCTCACAGTTTAACTATGGCTACACCTTC	CASSFASQFNYGYTF	TRBV28	.	TRBJ1-2	.
TGTGCCAGCAGCCTAACTAGGACAGATACGCAGTATTTT	CASSLTRTDTQYF	TRBV28	.	TRBJ2-3	.
TGTGCCAGCAGTCTAGGGGGGGGACAGGACTTGTACAATGAGCAGTTCTTC	CASSLGGGQDLYNEQFF	TRBV2	.	TRBJ2-1	.
TGCGCCAGCAGTGAGTCCGGGACAGAAGAGACCCAGTACTTC	CASSESGTEETQYF	TRBV10-2	TRBD1	TRBJ2-5	.
TGTGCCAGCAGCAAGACAGGAGTCAATCAGCCCCAGCATTTT	CASSKTGVNQPQHF	TRBV7-9	.	TRBJ1-5	.
TGTGCCAGTAGTATGCCAGGGATGAACACCGGGGAGCTGTTTTTT	CASSMPGMNTGELFF	TRBV19	.	TRBJ2-2	.
TGTGCCAGCAGCCCCGCCAAAGGTGAAGGCAGCAACTACGAGCAGTACTTC	CASSPAKGEGSNYEQYF	TRBV7-9	.	TRBJ2-7	once
TGTGCCAGCAGCTTAGGGACAGCCCAAGAGACCCAGTACTTC	CASSLGTAQETQYF	TRBV7-8	.	TRBJ2-5	.
TGTGCCATCAGTGAGGGTGATCGGCAGTACTTC	CAISEGDRQYF	TRBV10-3	.	TRBJ2-7	once
TGTGCCTGGAGTACCACAGAGACCCTAGCGGCGCCCACAGATACGCAGTATTTT	CAWSTTETLAAPTDTQYF	TRBV30	TRBD2	TRBJ2-3	.
TGTGCCAGCAGCCTGATGCGGGGATACACTGAAGCTTTCTTT	CASSLMRGYTEAFF	TRBV28	.	TRBJ1-1	.
TGTGCCAGCCGGGGGGCGAGCTCCTACGAGCAGTACTTC	CASRGASSYEQYF	TRBV2	.	TRBJ2-7	.
TGTGCCAGCAGCTACGACGGATCGGGGGGAAACACCATATATTTT	CASSYDGSGGNTIYF	TRBV27	.	TRBJ1-3	.
TGCGCCAGCAGCCAAGCAACCCTTAGCGGGAGCTCCTACGAGCAGTACTTC	CASSQATLSGSSYEQYF	TRBV4-1	TRBD2	TRBJ2-7	.
TGTGCCAGCAGCGGACCCCTCGCGGGCACGGAATACGAGCAGTACTTC	CASSGPLAGTEYEQYF	TRBV13	.	TRBJ2-7	.
TGTGCCAGCAGTTTATCTCAGTGGTACGAGCAGTACTTC	CASSLSQWYEQYF	TRBV27	.	TRBJ2-7	.
TGTGCCAGCAGCTTAGCGGGAGGGGAAGAGCAGTACTTC	CASSLAGGEEQYF	TRBV7-9	TRBD2	TRBJ2-7	once
TGTGCCACCAGCAAAGGGTATAACACTGAAGCTTTCTTT	CATSKGYNTEAFF	TRBV15	.	TRBJ1-1	.
TGTGCCAGCAGCACGACTAGCGGAAATGAGCAGTTCTTC	CASSTTSGNEQFF	TRBV6-6	TRBD2	TRBJ2-1	.
TGTGCCAGCGTGGGGGGCGGGGCGCAGTATTTT	CASVGGGAQYF	TRBV28	.	TRBJ2-3	.
TGTGCCAGCAGCTTAGCGGGTGCTTACAATGAGCAGTTCTTC	CASSLAGAYNEQFF	TRBV7-3	.	TRBJ2-1	.
TGTGCCAGCAGCTACGGGACAGGCTACGAGCAGTACTTC	CASSYGTGYEQYF	TRBV27	TRBD1	TRBJ2-7	.